This record covers a single TCR beta chain. The antigen is unknown. These data are taken from a study of blood T cells in healthy people across ages. Study context: Researchers report that template switching captured about one barcoded beta molecule per two T cells. Study-wide results and limits: TCR beta diversity was tightly associated with the proportion of naive T cells.

Using a J-beta primer mix together with a sample-barcoded 5' primer, a second PCR was run for about 6 to 11 cycles. At least 2.5 million CDR3-containing paired-end reads were obtained per sample. MiXCR, run by TCRdb on the 5' RACE reads, gives a single entry per CDR3 protein. The sample includes about 1.6 million distinct CDR3 sequences, approximately 32% of them seen just once. Germline V CDR1 and CDR2: GTSNPN, SVGIG (reference sequence). V was cut by 1 base and J by 0 bases, with 10 bases left in between. The CDR3 consists of 15 residues. The chain carries TRBV30 and TRBJ2-4, with D possibly matching TRBD1 (6 bases). The specimen sequenced was blood. This receptor was taken from a woman under 40 in good health. In nucleotides, the CDR3 is TGTGCCTGGAGTGGTCAGGGGTTAGCCAAAAACATTCAGTACTTC. Encoded protein: CAWSGQGLAKNIQYF.